This record concerns one T cell receptor beta chain sequence. Its target is not known. No conserved phenylalanine or tryptophan is present at the end of the CDR3, so a read error is the likely explanation. Germline CDR1 reads SQVTM; CDR2 reads ANQGSEA. The CDR3 covers 12 residues. The library came from three nested PCR rounds adapted from ARM-PCR protocols. TCRdb reprocessed the multiplex PCR reads with MiXCR, giving one entry per CDR3 protein. The table has some 80,000 distinct CDR3 sequences, about 80% seen once. The source of the sample is a study of tumor and adjacent non-tumor tissue in lung cancer. Study at large: The cohort had about a dozen adenocarcinoma, a couple of squamous cell and 1 small cell patients.

RNA was extracted from bulk tissue without any cell sorting. This non-tumor lung sample came from over 3 cm beyond the tumor edge. Between August and November 2014, newly diagnosed, chemotherapy-naive lung cancer patients underwent thoracic surgery in China. Broader study findings: Tumor tissue had significantly higher TCR diversity than normal lung.

This receptor was identified in a man in his 70s with non-small cell lung cancer. The J gene is TRBJ2-7, the V gene TRBV29-1, with D perhaps matching TRBD1 (5 bases). Sequencing was performed on distant non-tumor lung tissue. CDR3 in DNA: TGCATCGTTGTATCCAGGGACTACGAGCAGTACATC. Encoded protein: CIVVSRDYEQYI.